This is a list of T cell receptor beta chains from one sample in a study of T cell repertoires in cytomegalovirus infection. No cognate antigen is known for these TCRs. TCRdb used MiXCR to reprocess the reads, holding one entry per CDR3 protein. The table has about half a million distinct CDR3 sequences, about 44% seen once. Sequences were derived from cultured PBMCs, sampled from culture after CMV antigen stimulation. The receptors stem from a human donor in good health (CMV status not recorded). Some clones in this sample may be carry-over from other donors' samples. The CDR3 runs from the conserved cysteine through the conserved F or W. D genes are given only for firm matches. Clone size, where shown, is once, few, many, or a class for clones that have expanded.

d_gene,j_gene,abundance,v_gene,len,CDR3aa,CDR3nt
NA,TRBJ1-1,NA,TRBV12-3/TRBV12-4,12,CASSFFTLEAFF,TGTGCCAGCAGTTTTTTCACACTTGAAGCTTTCTTT
NA,TRBJ2-7,NA,TRBV7-6,14,CASSLWAKSYEQYF,TGTGCCAGCAGCTTATGGGCCAAGTCCTACGAGCAGTACTTC
NA,TRBJ1-6,NA,TRBV25-1,12,CASRRDGSPLHF,TGTGCCAGCAGACGGGACGGTTCACCCCTCCACTTT
NA,TRBJ1-5,NA,TRBV2,15,CASSERRRFNQPQHF,TGTGCCAGCAGTGAAAGGCGGCGGTTCAATCAGCCCCAGCATTTT
NA,TRBJ2-6,few,TRBV7-9,17,CASSPAGGRSGANVLTF,TGTGCCAGCAGCCCTGCCGGAGGACGTTCTGGGGCCAACGTCCTGACTTTC
NA,TRBJ1-1,NA,TRBV6-6,14,CASRYRDQAGEAFF,TGTGCCAGCAGATACAGAGATCAGGCGGGGGAAGCTTTCTTT
NA,TRBJ2-5,NA,TRBV4-3,14,CASSQGRDVETQYF,TGCGCCAGCAGCCAAGGAAGGGACGTCGAGACCCAGTACTTC
NA,TRBJ1-5,NA,TRBV7-2,13,CASSASSYQPQHF,TGTGCCAGCAGCGCCAGCAGTTATCAGCCCCAGCATTTT
NA,TRBJ1-1,NA,TRBV6-8,11,CASIAGGEAFF,TGTGCCAGCATTGCTGGGGGTGAAGCTTTCTTT
TRBD2,TRBJ2-7,NA,TRBV7-9,15,CASSPTSGFSYEQYF,TGTGCCAGCAGTCCCACTAGCGGGTTCTCCTACGAGCAGTACTTC
NA,TRBJ2-5,NA,TRBV7-6,17,CASSLSRWPISRGTQYF,TGTGCCAGCAGCTTAAGCCGCTGGCCTATTTCCCGAGGGACCCAGTACTTC
NA,TRBJ2-7,NA,TRBV7-7,16,CASSSRTALSRYEQYF,TGTGCCAGCAGCTCCAGGACAGCTCTGAGTCGCTACGAGCAGTACTTC
NA,TRBJ2-5,few,TRBV7-9,16,CASSASPRDVRETQYF,TGTGCCAGCAGCGCTAGCCCCCGGGACGTTAGAGAGACCCAGTACTTC
NA,TRBJ2-1,NA,TRBV7-6,15,CASSFGTPVYNEQFF,TGTGCCAGCAGCTTCGGGACCCCGGTCTACAATGAGCAGTTCTTC
TRBD1,TRBJ1-5,NA,TRBV6-6,14,CASSGTGGTQPQHF,TGTGCCAGCAGTGGAACAGGGGGAACTCAGCCCCAGCATTTT
NA,TRBJ2-5,NA,TRBV9,14,CASSVAPAEETQYF,TGTGCCAGCAGCGTAGCACCAGCGGAAGAGACCCAGTACTTC
NA,TRBJ1-2,NA,TRBV11-1,15,CASSLGTGRGYGYTF,TGTGCCAGCAGCTTAGGAACAGGACGCGGCTATGGCTACACCTTC
NA,TRBJ2-3,NA,TRBV20-1,15,CSARDLLRAADTQYF,TGCAGTGCTAGAGATCTTCTCAGGGCTGCAGATACGCAGTATTTT
NA,TRBJ2-2,few,TRBV2,11,CASRNTGELFF,TGTGCCAGCAGGAACACCGGGGAGCTGTTTTTT
TRBD2,TRBJ2-1,NA,TRBV10-3,17,CAISEGLAGGPWDEQFF,TGTGCCATCAGTGAGGGGCTAGCGGGAGGGCCTTGGGATGAGCAGTTCTTC
NA,TRBJ2-7,few,TRBV7-9,13,CASSSENSYEQYF,TGTGCCAGCAGCTCAGAGAACAGCTACGAGCAGTACTTC
TRBD2,TRBJ2-1,few,TRBV20-1,14,CSGTGTSGGNEQFF,TGCAGTGGAACCGGGACTAGCGGGGGAAATGAGCAGTTCTTC
NA,TRBJ2-7,NA,TRBV7-2,13,CASRGDNSYEQYF,TGTGCCAGCAGGGGGGACAATAGCTACGAGCAGTACTTC
NA,TRBJ2-7,NA,TRBV29-1,12,CSAQTPSYEQYF,TGCAGCGCCCAGACGCCTTCCTACGAGCAGTACTTC
TRBD2,TRBJ2-2,NA,TRBV12-3/TRBV12-4,16,CASSVMAGGGGGELFF,TGTGCCAGCAGCGTTATGGCGGGAGGGGGCGGCGGGGAGCTGTTTTTT
NA,TRBJ2-5,few,TRBV7-6,15,CASSFGPSTGETQYF,TGTGCCAGCAGCTTCGGACCGAGCACTGGAGAGACCCAGTACTTC
NA,TRBJ1-1,NA,TRBV7-2,13,CASSFRQVPEAFF,TGTGCCAGCAGCTTTAGACAGGTACCTGAAGCTTTCTTT
NA,TRBJ2-1,NA,TRBV7-2,12,CASSPRHNEQFF,TGTGCCAGCAGCCCGCGCCACAATGAGCAGTTCTTC
TRBD1,TRBJ2-3,NA,TRBV11-2,15,CASSLRGQSTDTQYF,TGTGCCAGCAGCTTAAGGGGGCAAAGCACAGATACGCAGTATTTT
NA,TRBJ2-1,NA,TRBV6-5,16,CASSYRGAGAPNEQFF,TGTGCCAGCAGTTACCGTGGGGCAGGGGCCCCCAATGAGCAGTTCTTC
TRBD1,TRBJ2-7,few,TRBV7-2,13,CASSINRGYEQYF,TGTGCCAGCAGTATTAACAGGGGCTACGAGCAGTACTTC
NA,TRBJ1-2,few,TRBV12-3/TRBV12-4,15,CASSLDGSWNYGYTF,TGTGCCAGCAGTTTAGACGGGAGTTGGAACTATGGCTACACCTTC
TRBD1,TRBJ1-4,NA,TRBV11-2,16,CASSSEPGQNNEKLFF,TGTGCCAGCAGCTCAGAGCCGGGACAGAACAATGAAAAACTGTTTTTT
TRBD1,TRBJ1-2,NA,TRBV20-1,12,CSARQGAYGYTF,TGCAGTGCTAGACAGGGGGCATATGGCTACACCTTC
NA,TRBJ2-7,NA,TRBV11-2,14,CASSSGQTRYEQYF,TGTGCCAGCAGCTCGGGACAAACCCGCTACGAGCAGTACTTC
NA,TRBJ2-2,NA,TRBV24-1,16,CATSASTGGRTGELFF,TGTGCCACCAGCGCCTCAACCGGGGGGCGGACCGGGGAGCTGTTTTTT
NA,TRBJ2-1,NA,TRBV6-1,13,CASRSTGYNEQFF,TGTGCCAGCAGATCGACAGGTTACAATGAGCAGTTCTTC
TRBD1,TRBJ2-7,NA,TRBV7-2,14,CASSSTGKPYEQYF,TGTGCCAGCAGCTCGACAGGGAAGCCCTACGAGCAGTACTTC
NA,TRBJ1-2,few,TRBV19,14,CASSIPLSRSGYTF,TGTGCCAGTAGTATACCACTGAGCAGGTCTGGCTACACCTTC
NA,TRBJ2-5,NA,TRBV6-2/TRBV6-3,18,CASSYGANGSIIRETQYF,TGTGCCAGCAGTTATGGAGCTAACGGGAGTATAATTCGGGAGACCCAGTACTTC
TRBD1,TRBJ1-1,few,TRBV7-2,15,CASSLAGTGRTEAFF,TGTGCCAGCAGCTTAGCCGGGACAGGGAGAACTGAAGCTTTCTTT